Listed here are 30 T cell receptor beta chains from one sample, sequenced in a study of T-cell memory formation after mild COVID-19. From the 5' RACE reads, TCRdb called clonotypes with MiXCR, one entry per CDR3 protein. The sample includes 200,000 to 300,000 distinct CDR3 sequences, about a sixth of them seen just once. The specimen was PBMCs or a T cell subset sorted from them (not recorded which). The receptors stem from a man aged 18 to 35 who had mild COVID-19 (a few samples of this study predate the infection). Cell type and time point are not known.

The CDR3 reads CASSLSGQVLYSNQPQHF. The CDR3 nucleotides read TGTGCCAGCAGTTTATCGGGGCAGGTATTGTATAGCAATCAGCCCCAGCATTTT. The V gene is TRBV27, the J gene TRBJ1-5; D may be TRBD1 (5 bases). The CDR3 has 18 residues. Germline-derived CDR1 and CDR2 are MNHEY and SMNVEV (reference sequence). The germline V and J ends were trimmed by 0 bases and 0 bases, with 15 bases remaining between them.

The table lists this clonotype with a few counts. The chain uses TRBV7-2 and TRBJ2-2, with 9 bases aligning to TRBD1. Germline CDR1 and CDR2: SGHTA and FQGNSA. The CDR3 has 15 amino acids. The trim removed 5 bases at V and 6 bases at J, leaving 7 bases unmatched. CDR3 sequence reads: CASSPMGQGAGELFF. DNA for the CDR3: TGTGCCAGCAGCCCCATGGGACAGGGTGCCGGGGAGCTGTTTTTT. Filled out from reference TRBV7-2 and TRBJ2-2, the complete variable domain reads GAGVSQSPSNKVTEKGKDVELRCDPISGHTALYWYRQSLGQGLEFLIYFQGNSAPDKSGLPSDRFSAERTGGSVSTLTIQRTQQEDSAVYLCASSPMGQGAGELFFGEGSRLTVL.

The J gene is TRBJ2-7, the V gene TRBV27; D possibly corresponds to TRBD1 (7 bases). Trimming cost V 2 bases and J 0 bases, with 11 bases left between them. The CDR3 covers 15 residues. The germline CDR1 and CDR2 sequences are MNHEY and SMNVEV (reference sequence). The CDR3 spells CASSLRGDSSYEQYV. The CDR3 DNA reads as TGTGCCAGCAGTTTAAGGGGGGACAGCTCCTACGAGCAGTACGTC.

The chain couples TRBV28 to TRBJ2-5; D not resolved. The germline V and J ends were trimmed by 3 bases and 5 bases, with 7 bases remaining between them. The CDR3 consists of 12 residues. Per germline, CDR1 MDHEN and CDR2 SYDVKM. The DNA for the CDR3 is TGTGCCAGCAGTTTTATTGCGGAGACCCAGTACTTC. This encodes CASSFIAETQYF.

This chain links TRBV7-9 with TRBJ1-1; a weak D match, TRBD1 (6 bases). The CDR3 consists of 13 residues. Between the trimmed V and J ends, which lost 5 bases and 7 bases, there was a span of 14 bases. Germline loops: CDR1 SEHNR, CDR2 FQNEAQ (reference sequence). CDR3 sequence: CASSLTDSLEAFF. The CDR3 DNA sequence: TGTGCCAGCAGCCTCACGGACAGCCTTGAAGCTTTCTTT.

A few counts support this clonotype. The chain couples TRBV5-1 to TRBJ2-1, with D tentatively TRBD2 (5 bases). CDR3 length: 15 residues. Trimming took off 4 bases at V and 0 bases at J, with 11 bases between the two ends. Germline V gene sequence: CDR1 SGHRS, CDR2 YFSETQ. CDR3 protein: CASSAGVLSYNEQFF. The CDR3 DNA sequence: TGCGCCAGCAGCGCCGGGGTACTCTCCTACAATGAGCAGTTCTTC.

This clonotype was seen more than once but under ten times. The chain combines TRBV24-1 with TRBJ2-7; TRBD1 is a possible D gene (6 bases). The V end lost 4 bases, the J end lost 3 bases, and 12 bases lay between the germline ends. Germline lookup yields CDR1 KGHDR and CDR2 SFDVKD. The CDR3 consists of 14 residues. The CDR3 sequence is CATSEPDSHYEQYF. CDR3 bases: TGTGCCACCAGTGAGCCGGACAGTCACTACGAGCAGTACTTC.

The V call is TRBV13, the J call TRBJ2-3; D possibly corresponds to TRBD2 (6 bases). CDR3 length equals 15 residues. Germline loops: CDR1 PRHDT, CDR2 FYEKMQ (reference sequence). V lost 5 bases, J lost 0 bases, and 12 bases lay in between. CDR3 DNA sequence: TGTGCCAGCAGCCCCCGGGGGAAGAGCACAGATACGCAGTATTTT. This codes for CASSPRGKSTDTQYF.

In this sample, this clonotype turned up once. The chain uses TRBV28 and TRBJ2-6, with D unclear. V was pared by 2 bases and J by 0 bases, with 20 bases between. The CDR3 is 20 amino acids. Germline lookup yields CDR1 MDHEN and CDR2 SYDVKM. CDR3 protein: CASSLGSSRNPSSGANVLTF. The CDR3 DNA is TGTGCCAGCAGTTTAGGTTCTTCTAGGAACCCCTCCTCTGGGGCCAACGTCCTGACTTTC.

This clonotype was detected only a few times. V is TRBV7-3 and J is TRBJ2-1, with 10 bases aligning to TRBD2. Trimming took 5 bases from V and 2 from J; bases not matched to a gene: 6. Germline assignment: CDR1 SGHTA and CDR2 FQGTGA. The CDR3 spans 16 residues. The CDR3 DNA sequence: TGTGCCAGCAGCCCCCTTAGCGGGGGGACCTACAATGAGCAGTTCTTC. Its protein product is CASSPLSGGTYNEQFF.

CDR3 amino acids: CASSLSAGGGYEQYF. As DNA, the CDR3 is TGTGCCAGCAGTTTATCGGCGGGGGGTGGTTACGAGCAGTACTTC. The chain is built from TRBV27 and TRBJ2-7; 8 bases fit TRBD2. CDR1 is MNHEY, CDR2 SMNVEV, per germline (reference sequence). The CDR3 length is 15 residues. With 0 bases clipped from V and 4 bases from J, the junction kept 5 bases outside the gene matches.

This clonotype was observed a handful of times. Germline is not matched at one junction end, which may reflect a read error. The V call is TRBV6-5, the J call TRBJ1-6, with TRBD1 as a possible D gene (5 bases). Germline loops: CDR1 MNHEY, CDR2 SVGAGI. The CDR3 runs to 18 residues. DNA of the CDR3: TGTGCCAGCAGTAACTATCCTGGGGGGAGCTCCTATAAGTCACCCCTCCACTTT. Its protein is CASSNYPGGSSYKSPLHF.

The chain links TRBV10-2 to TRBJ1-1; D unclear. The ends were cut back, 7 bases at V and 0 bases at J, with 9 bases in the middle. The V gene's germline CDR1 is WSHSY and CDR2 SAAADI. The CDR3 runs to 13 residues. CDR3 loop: CASTSELNTEAFF. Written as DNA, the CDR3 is TGCGCCAGCACCTCAGAGTTGAACACTGAAGCTTTCTTT.

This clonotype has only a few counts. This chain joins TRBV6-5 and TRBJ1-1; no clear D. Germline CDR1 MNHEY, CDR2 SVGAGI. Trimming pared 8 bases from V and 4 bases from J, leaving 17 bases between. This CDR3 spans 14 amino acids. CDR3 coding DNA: TGTGCCAGCTTTCTCTTGGGAGCGGGCACTGAAGCTTTCTTT. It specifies CASFLLGAGTEAFF.

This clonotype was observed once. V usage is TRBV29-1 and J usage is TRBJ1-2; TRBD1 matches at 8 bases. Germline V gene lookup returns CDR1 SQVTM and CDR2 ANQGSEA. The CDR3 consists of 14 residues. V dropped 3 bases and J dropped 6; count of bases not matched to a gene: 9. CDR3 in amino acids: CSVDAAGGENGYTF. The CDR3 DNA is TGCAGCGTTGATGCGGCAGGGGGCGAGAATGGCTACACCTTC.

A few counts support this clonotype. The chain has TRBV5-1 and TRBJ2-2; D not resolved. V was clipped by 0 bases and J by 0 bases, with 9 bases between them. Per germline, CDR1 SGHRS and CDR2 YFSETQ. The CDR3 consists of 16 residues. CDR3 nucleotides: TGCGCCAGCAGCTTGGCCGGCAGCCCGAACACCGGGGAGCTGTTTTTT. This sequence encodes CASSLAGSPNTGELFF.

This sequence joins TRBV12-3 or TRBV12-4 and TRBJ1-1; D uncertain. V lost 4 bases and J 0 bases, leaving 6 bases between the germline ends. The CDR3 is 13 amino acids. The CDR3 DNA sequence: TGTGCCAGCAGTTCCCAGATGAACACTGAAGCTTTCTTT. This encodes CASSSQMNTEAFF.

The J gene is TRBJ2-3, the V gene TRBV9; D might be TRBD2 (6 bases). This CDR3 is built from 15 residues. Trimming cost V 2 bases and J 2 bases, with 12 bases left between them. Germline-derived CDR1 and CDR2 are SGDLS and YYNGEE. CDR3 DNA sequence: TGTGCCAGCAGCGTGTGGGGGGAATTCACAGATACGCAGTATTTT. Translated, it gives CASSVWGEFTDTQYF.

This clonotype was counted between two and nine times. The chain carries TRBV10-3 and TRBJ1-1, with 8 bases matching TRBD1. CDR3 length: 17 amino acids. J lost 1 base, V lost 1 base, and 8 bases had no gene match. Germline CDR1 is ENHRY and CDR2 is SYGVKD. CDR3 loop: CAISEYGTGMTNTEAFF. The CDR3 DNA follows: TGTGCCATCAGTGAGTACGGGACAGGCATGACGAACACTGAAGCTTTCTTT.

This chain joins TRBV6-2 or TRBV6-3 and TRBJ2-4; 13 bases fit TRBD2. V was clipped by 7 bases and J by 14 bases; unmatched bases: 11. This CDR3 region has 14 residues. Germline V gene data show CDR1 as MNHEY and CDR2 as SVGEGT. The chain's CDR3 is CASTQTTSGGFEYF. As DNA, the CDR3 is TGTGCCAGCACCCAAACGACTAGCGGGGGGTTTGAGTACTTC.

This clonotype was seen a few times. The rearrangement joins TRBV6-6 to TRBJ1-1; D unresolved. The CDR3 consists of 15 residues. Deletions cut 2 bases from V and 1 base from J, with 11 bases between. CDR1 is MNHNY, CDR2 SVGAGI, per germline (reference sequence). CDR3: CASSYPGLGNTEAFF. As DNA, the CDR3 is TGTGCCAGCAGTTACCCGGGGTTAGGGAACACTGAAGCTTTCTTT.

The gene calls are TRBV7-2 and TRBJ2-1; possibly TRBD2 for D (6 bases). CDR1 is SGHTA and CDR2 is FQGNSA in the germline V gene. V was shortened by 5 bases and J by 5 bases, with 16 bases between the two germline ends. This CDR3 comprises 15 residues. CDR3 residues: CASSGRDSDNNEQFF. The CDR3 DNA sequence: TGTGCCAGCAGCGGCCGGGACTCTGACAACAATGAGCAGTTCTTC.

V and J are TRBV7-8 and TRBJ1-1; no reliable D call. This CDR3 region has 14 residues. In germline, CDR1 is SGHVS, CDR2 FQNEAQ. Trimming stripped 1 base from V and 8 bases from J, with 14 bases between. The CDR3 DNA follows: TGTGCCAGCAGCTTAGGGGCCACCCGGGGAGAAGCTTTCTTT. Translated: CASSLGATRGEAFF.

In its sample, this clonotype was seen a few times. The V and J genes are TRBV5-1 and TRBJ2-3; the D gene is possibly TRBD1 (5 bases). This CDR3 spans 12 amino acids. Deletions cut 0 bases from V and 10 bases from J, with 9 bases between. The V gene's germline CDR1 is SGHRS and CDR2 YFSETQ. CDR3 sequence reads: CASSLVGESQYF. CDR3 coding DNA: TGCGCCAGCAGCTTGGTAGGGGAATCGCAGTATTTT.

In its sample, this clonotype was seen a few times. The CDR3 nucleotides are TGTGCCAGCAGCATATCTAGCGGGGGGTATAATGAGCAGTTCTTC. Protein product: CASSISSGGYNEQFF. The chain employs TRBV6-2 or TRBV6-3 and TRBJ2-1; 11 bases fit TRBD2. The CDR3 runs to 15 residues. In germline, CDR1 is MNHEY, CDR2 SVGEGT. Trimming removed 6 bases from V and 7 bases from J; junction bases left unmatched: 8.

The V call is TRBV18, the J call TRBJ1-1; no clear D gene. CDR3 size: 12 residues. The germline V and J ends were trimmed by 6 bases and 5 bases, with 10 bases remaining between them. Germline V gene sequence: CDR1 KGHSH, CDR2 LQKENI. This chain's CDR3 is CASSATKTEAFF. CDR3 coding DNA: TGTGCCAGCTCCGCGACAAAGACTGAAGCTTTCTTT.

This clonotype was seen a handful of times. This CDR3 reads CASSRPQGANEKLFF. The CDR3 nucleotides read TGTGCCAGCAGCCGACCACAGGGTGCTAATGAAAAACTGTTTTTT. This chain links TRBV3-1 with TRBJ1-4; TRBD1 might be the D (6 bases). Trimming left V 4 bases short and J 3 bases short, with 12 bases between. Germline CDR1 LGHDT, CDR2 YNNKEL (reference sequence). The CDR3 loop spans 15 amino acids.

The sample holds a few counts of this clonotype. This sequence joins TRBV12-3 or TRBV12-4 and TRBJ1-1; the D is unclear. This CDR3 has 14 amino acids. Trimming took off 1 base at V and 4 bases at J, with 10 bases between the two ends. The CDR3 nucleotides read TGTGCCAGCAGTTTAGTTCCGCCGGGCACTGAAGCTTTCTTT. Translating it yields CASSLVPPGTEAFF.

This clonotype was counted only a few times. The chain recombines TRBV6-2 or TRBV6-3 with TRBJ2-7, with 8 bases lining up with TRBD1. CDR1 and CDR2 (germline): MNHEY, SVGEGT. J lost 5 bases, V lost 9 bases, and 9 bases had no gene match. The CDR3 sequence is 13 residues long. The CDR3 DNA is TGTGCCAGTCGACGGACAGGGAGCAACGAGCAGTACTTC. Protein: CASRRTGSNEQYF.

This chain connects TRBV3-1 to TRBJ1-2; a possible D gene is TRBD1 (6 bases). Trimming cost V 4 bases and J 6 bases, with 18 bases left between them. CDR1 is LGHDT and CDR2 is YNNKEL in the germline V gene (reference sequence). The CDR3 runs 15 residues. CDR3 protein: CASSPDRTSQHGYTF. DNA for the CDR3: TGTGCCAGCAGCCCCGACAGGACATCTCAACATGGCTACACCTTC.